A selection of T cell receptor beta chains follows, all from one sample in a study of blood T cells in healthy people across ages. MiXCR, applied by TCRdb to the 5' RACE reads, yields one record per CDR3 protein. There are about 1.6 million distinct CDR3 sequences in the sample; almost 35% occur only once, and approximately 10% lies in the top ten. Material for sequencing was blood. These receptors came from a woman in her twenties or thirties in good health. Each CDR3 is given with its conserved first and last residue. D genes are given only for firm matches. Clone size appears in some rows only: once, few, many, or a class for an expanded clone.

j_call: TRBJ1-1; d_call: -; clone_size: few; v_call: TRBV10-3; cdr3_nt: TGTGCCATTTGGGCCGAAGATGCCACTGAAGCTTTCTTT; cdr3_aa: CAIWAEDATEAFF
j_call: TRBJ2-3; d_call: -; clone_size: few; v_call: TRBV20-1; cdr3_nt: TGCAGTGCTAGCGGGAGAACCAGCACAGATACGCAGTATTTT; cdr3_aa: CSASGRTSTDTQYF
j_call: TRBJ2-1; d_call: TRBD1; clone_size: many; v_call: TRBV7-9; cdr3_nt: TGTGCCAGCAGCTACGGTCCGACAGGGTTAAGTACCAATGAGCAGTTCTTC; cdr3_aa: CASSYGPTGLSTNEQFF
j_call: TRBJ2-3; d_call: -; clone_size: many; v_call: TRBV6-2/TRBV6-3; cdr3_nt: TGTGCCAGCAGTTACGCGGACTTTCCCAGCACAGATACGCAGTATTTT; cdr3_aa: CASSYADFPSTDTQYF
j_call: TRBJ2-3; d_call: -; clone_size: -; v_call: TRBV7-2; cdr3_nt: TGTGCCAGCAACGAAGATCCCACAGATACGCAGTATTTT; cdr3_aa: CASNEDPTDTQYF
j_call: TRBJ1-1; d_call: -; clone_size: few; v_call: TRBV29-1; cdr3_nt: TGCAGCGCCCGAAGCACAGGGCTCGTCACTGAAGCTTTCTTT; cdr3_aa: CSARSTGLVTEAFF
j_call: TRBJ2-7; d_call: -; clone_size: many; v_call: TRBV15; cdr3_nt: TGTGCCACCAGCAGAGCTGGACCCCAGGGCTACGAGCAGTACTTC; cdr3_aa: CATSRAGPQGYEQYF
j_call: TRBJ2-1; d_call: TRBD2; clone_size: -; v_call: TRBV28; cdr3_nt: TGTGCCAGCAGTTCCATCGGGGAGCGGGGGAACAATGAGCAGTTCTTC; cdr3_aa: CASSSIGERGNNEQFF
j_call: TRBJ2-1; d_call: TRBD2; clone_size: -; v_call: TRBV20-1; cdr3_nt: TGCAGTGCTAGAAAAGACGGGGGGGCCTCAAATGAGCAGTTCTTC; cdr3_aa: CSARKDGGASNEQFF
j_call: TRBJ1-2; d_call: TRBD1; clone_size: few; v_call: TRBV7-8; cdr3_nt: TGTGCCAGCAGCTCCACCGGGACAGGGACCCCCTATGGCTACACCTTC; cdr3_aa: CASSSTGTGTPYGYTF
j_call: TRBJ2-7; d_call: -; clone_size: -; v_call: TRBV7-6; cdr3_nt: TGTGCCAGCAGCTTAGGACAGGCCCCCTTCGAGCAGTACTTC; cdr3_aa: CASSLGQAPFEQYF
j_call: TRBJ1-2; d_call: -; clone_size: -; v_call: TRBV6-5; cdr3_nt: TGTGCCAGCAGTTACTCCGCTCAGTTTTATGGCTACACCTTC; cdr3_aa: CASSYSAQFYGYTF
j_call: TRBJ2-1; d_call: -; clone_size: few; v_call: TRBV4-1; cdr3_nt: TGCGCCAGCAGCCTTCAACAGGAGAGGGGGGATGAGCAGTTCTTC; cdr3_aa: CASSLQQERGDEQFF
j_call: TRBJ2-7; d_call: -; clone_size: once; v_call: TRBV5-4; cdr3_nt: TGTGCCAGCAGCTTGGTAGGGGCCTACGAGCGGTACTTC; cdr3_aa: CASSLVGAYERYF
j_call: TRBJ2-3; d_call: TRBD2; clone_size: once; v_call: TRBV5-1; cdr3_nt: TGCGCCAGCAGCCGGGAGGGGGGCACAGATACGCAGTATTTT; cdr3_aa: CASSREGGTDTQYF
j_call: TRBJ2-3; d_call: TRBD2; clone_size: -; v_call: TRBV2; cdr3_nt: TGTGCCAGCAGGGGGCCGGGGACTAGCGGGAGGCCGACAGATACGCAGTATTTT; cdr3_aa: CASRGPGTSGRPTDTQYF
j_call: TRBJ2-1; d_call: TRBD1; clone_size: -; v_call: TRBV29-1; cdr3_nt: TGCAGCGCTGACGAGGACAGGGTGAGAGAGACCCAGTTCTTC; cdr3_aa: CSADEDRVRETQFF
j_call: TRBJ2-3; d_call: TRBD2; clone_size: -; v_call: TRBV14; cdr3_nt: TGTGCCAGCAGCCAACCGCCCGGGACTAGCCCTAGCACAGATACGCAGTATTTT; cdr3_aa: CASSQPPGTSPSTDTQYF
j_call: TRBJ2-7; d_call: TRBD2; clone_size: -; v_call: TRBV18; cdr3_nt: TGTGCCAGCTCACCTCAGGTAGCGGGAAGCTCCTACGAGCAGTACTTC; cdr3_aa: CASSPQVAGSSYEQYF
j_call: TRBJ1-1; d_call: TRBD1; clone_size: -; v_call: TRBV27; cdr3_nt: TGTGCCAGCCAGGGGGAGTCGGGTCACACTGAAGCTTTCTTT; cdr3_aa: CASQGESGHTEAFF
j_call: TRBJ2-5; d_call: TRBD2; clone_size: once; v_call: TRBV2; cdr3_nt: TGTGCCAGTAGACTAGCGGGGGGAACCCAGTACTTC; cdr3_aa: CASRLAGGTQYF
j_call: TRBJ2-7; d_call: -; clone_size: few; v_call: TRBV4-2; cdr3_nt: TGTGCCAGCAGCCAAGATTGGCACGGTAACTACGAGCAGTACTTC; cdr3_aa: CASSQDWHGNYEQYF
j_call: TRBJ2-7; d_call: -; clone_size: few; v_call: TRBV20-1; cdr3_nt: TGCAGTGCCGAGATCTCATCGACCTACGAGCAGTACTTC; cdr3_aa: CSAEISSTYEQYF
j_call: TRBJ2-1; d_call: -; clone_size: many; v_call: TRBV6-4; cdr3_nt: TGTGCCAGCAGTGACGAGCTTCACAATGAGCAGTTCTTC; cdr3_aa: CASSDELHNEQFF
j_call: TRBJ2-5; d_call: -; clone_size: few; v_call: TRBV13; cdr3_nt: TGTGCCAGCAGTGTGAGGGACCGGGTCGACCAGTACTTC; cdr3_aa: CASSVRDRVDQYF
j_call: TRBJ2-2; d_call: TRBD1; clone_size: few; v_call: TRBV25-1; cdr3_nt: TGTGCCAGCAGCCCCAGGGGGTATCAAGGCGGGGAGCTGTTTTTT; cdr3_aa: CASSPRGYQGGELFF
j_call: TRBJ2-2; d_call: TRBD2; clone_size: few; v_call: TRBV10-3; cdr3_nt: TGTGCCGCAGGGTTAGCGGGATCGAACACCGGGGAGCTGTTTTTT; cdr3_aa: CAAGLAGSNTGELFF
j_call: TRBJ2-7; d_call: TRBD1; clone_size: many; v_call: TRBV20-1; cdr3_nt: TGCAGTGCTCCGGGACAGGGGGCATCTTACGAGCAGTACTTC; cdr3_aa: CSAPGQGASYEQYF
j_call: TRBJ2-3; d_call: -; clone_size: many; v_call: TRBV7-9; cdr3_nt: TGTGCCAGCAGCTTAGGATTAGCGGAGAGCACAGATACGCAGTATTTT; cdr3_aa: CASSLGLAESTDTQYF
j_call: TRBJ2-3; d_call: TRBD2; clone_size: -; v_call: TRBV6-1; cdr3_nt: TGTGCCAGCAGTGAAGCCTCTGGGACTAGCGGGGCCTACGATACGCAGTATTTT; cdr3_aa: CASSEASGTSGAYDTQYF
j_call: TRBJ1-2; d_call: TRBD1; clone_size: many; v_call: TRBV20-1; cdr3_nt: TGCAGTCCGACCAGACAGGGTATCTATGGCTACACCTTC; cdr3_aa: CSPTRQGIYGYTF
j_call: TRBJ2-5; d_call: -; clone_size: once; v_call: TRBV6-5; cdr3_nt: TGTGCCAGCAGGTTCAGAGAGACCCAGTACTTC; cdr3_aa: CASRFRETQYF
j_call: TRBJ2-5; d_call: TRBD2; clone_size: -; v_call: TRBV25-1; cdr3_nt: TGTGCCAGCAGTGAAAGGTCTAGCGGGCAAGAGACCCAGTACTTC; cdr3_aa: CASSERSSGQETQYF
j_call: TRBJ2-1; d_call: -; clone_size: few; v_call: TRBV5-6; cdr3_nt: TGTGCCAGCAGCTTGCGGGCAGGAGCCTACAATGAGCAGTTCTTC; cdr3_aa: CASSLRAGAYNEQFF
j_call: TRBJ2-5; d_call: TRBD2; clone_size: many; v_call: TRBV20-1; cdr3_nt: TGCAGTGCTTCTAGCGGGTCCCGGGAGACCCAGTACTTC; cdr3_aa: CSASSGSRETQYF
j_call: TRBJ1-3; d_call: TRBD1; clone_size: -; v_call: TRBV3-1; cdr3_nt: TGTGCCAGCAGCCAAGTCGGGACAGGGCCCGGAAACACCATATATTTT; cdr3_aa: CASSQVGTGPGNTIYF
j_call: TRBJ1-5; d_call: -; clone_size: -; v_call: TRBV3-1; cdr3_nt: TGTGCCAGCAGCGTAAATCAGGGTAAGGATCAGCCCCAGCATTTT; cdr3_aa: CASSVNQGKDQPQHF
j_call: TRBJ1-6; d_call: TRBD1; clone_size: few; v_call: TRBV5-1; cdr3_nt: TGCGCCAGCAGCTCCTCCGGGACAGGGTTCGGTTCACCCCTCCACTTT; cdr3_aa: CASSSSGTGFGSPLHF
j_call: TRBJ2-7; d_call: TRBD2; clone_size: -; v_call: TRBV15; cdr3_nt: TGTGCCACCAGCAGAGATCCCGAGCTAGCGGGAGACGAGCAGTACTTC; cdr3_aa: CATSRDPELAGDEQYF
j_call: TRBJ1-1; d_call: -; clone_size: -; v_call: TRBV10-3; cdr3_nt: TGTGCCATCAGTGAGGGGGTTGAGAACACTGAAGCTTTCTTT; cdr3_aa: CAISEGVENTEAFF
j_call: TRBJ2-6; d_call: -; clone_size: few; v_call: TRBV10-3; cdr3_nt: TGTGCCATCAGTGAGTCGTTAGTCCGCTCTGGGGCCAACGTCCTGACTTTC; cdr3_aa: CAISESLVRSGANVLTF
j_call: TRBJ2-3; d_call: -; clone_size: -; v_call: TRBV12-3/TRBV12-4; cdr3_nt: TGTGCCAGCCAGGGGTTCGCAGATGCGCAGTATTTT; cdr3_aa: CASQGFADAQYF
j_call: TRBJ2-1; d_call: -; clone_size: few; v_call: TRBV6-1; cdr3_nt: TGTGCCAGCAGTGAAGGTCGGCCCTACAATGAGCAGTTCTTC; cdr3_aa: CASSEGRPYNEQFF
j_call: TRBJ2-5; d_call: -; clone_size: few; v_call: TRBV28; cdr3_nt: TGTGCCAGCAGATCCAGGTCGAGGGGGGCGGAGACCCAGTACTTC; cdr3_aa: CASRSRSRGAETQYF
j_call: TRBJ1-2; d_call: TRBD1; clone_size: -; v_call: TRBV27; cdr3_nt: TGTGCCAGCAGTTTAATAGGGGACAGGGGCCCCGGGGGCTATGGCTACACCTTC; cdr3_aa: CASSLIGDRGPGGYGYTF
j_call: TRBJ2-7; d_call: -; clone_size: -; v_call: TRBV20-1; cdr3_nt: TGCAGTGCTATTCTGGCGAGCTCCTACGAGCAGTACTTC; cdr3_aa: CSAILASSYEQYF
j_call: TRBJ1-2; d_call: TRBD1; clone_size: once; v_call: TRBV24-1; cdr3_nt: TGTGCCACCAGTGAAGACGAGGACAGGGTGGGTGGCTACACCTTC; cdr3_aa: CATSEDEDRVGGYTF